Listed below are T cell receptor beta chains from one sample, sequenced in a study of radiotherapy plus CTLA-4 blockade in lung cancer. Clones were sequenced by immunoSEQ multiplex PCR, and TCRdb holds only the in-frame ones, with some missing. The table includes about 87,000 clones, more than 75% detected once. The source material was peripheral blood, sampled from a patient treated with radiotherapy plus ipilimumab. These receptors were obtained from a human donor with non-small cell lung cancer that progressed on radiotherapy plus ipilimumab. Each CDR3 is given with its conserved first and last residue. The D gene is left open where the match is weak. Clone sizes are given selectively: once, few, many, or a class where the clone is expanded.

v_gene: TRBV6-6
j_gene: TRBJ2-7
d_gene: .
abundance: .
CDR3aa: CASSTGGTAYEQYF
CDR3nt: TGTGCCAGCAGTACAGGCGGGACTGCCTACGAGCAGTACTTC

v_gene: TRBV9
j_gene: TRBJ2-7
d_gene: .
abundance: .
CDR3aa: CASSVAKGRIYEQYF
CDR3nt: TGTGCCAGCAGCGTAGCCAAGGGTAGAATCTACGAGCAGTACTTC

v_gene: TRBV7-2
j_gene: TRBJ2-7
d_gene: .
abundance: .
CDR3aa: CASSFMDSSYEQYF
CDR3nt: TGTGCCAGCAGCTTCATGGACAGCTCCTACGAGCAGTACTTC

v_gene: TRBV28
j_gene: TRBJ1-1
d_gene: TRBD1
abundance: once
CDR3aa: CASRPPGGFAPMNTEAFF
CDR3nt: TGTGCCAGCAGGCCTCCAGGGGGCTTTGCGCCGATGAACACTGAAGCTTTCTTT

v_gene: TRBV6-6
j_gene: TRBJ1-2
d_gene: TRBD1
abundance: .
CDR3aa: CASAGGQNNYGYTF
CDR3nt: TGTGCCAGCGCCGGGGGACAGAATAACTATGGCTACACCTTC

v_gene: TRBV5-1
j_gene: TRBJ2-2
d_gene: TRBD1
abundance: .
CDR3aa: CASSPRTGAITGELFF
CDR3nt: TGCGCCAGCAGCCCCCGGACAGGGGCGATCACCGGGGAGCTGTTTTTT

v_gene: TRBV29-1
j_gene: TRBJ2-3
d_gene: .
abundance: .
CDR3aa: CSAARWGADTQYF
CDR3nt: TGCAGCGCCGCTAGATGGGGGGCAGATACGCAGTATTTT

v_gene: TRBV5-1
j_gene: TRBJ1-1
d_gene: TRBD1
abundance: .
CDR3aa: CASSPGTAGTEAFF
CDR3nt: TGCGCCAGCAGCCCTGGGACAGCCGGCACTGAAGCTTTCTTT

v_gene: TRBV15
j_gene: TRBJ2-2
d_gene: TRBD1
abundance: .
CDR3aa: CATRRGTGDTGELFF
CDR3nt: TGTGCCACCAGGAGAGGGACAGGGGACACCGGGGAGCTGTTTTTT

v_gene: TRBV28
j_gene: TRBJ1-1
d_gene: .
abundance: .
CDR3aa: CASCPISGLCPEAFF
CDR3nt: TGTGCCAGCTGTCCTATTTCAGGGTTGTGCCCTGAAGCTTTCTTT

v_gene: TRBV4-3
j_gene: TRBJ2-5
d_gene: .
abundance: .
CDR3aa: CASSQDRRRGAETQYF
CDR3nt: TGCGCCAGCAGCCAAGATCGGAGGCGTGGTGCGGAGACCCAGTACTTC

v_gene: TRBV9
j_gene: TRBJ1-4
d_gene: .
abundance: .
CDR3aa: CASSVVGSVSEKLFF
CDR3nt: TGTGCCAGCAGCGTAGTAGGGTCCGTATCGGAAAAACTGTTTTTT

v_gene: TRBV9
j_gene: TRBJ2-1
d_gene: .
abundance: .
CDR3aa: CASSVVAGWAGNSQEQFF
CDR3nt: TGTGCCAGCAGCGTAGTGGCCGGGTGGGCGGGAAATTCCCAAGAGCAGTTCTTC

v_gene: TRBV27
j_gene: TRBJ2-5
d_gene: TRBD1
abundance: .
CDR3aa: CASSLQGQGLRETQYF
CDR3nt: TGTGCCAGCAGTTTACAGGGACAGGGGCTGCGGGAGACCCAGTACTTC

v_gene: TRBV7-9
j_gene: TRBJ2-1
d_gene: TRBD2
abundance: .
CDR3aa: CASSPGSGSGSEQFF
CDR3nt: TGTGCCAGCAGCCCCGGTAGCGGGTCTGGCAGTGAGCAGTTCTTC

v_gene: TRBV28
j_gene: TRBJ1-5
d_gene: .
abundance: .
CDR3aa: CASTWGRGNQPQHF
CDR3nt: TGTGCCAGCACCTGGGGTAGAGGGAATCAGCCCCAGCATTTT

v_gene: TRBV10-3
j_gene: TRBJ1-6
d_gene: TRBD1
abundance: few
CDR3aa: CAIQGVGNSPLHF
CDR3nt: TGTGCCATTCAGGGGGTCGGGAATTCACCCCTCCACTTT

v_gene: TRBV2
j_gene: TRBJ2-1
d_gene: TRBD2
abundance: .
CDR3aa: CASEERLAGGFGYEQFF
CDR3nt: TGTGCCAGCGAAGAGAGACTAGCGGGAGGGTTCGGGTATGAGCAGTTCTTC

v_gene: TRBV5-6
j_gene: TRBJ2-4
d_gene: .
abundance: few
CDR3aa: CASSLGGILAKNIQYF
CDR3nt: TGTGCCAGCAGCTTGGGGGGGATTCTAGCCAAAAACATTCAGTACTTC

v_gene: TRBV2
j_gene: TRBJ2-6
d_gene: .
abundance: .
CDR3aa: CASRPEGHFGANVLTF
CDR3nt: TGTGCCAGCAGACCCGAGGGGCACTTTGGGGCCAACGTCCTGACTTTC

v_gene: TRBV9
j_gene: TRBJ2-2
d_gene: TRBD2
abundance: few
CDR3aa: CASSVAPRSGGAGTGELFF
CDR3nt: TGTGCCAGCAGCGTAGCTCCTCGCAGCGGGGGGGCGGGCACCGGGGAGCTGTTTTTT

v_gene: TRBV10-3
j_gene: TRBJ2-7
d_gene: .
abundance: .
CDR3aa: CAITAGLGPYEQYF
CDR3nt: TGTGCCATCACGGCGGGACTGGGGCCCTACGAGCAGTACTTC

v_gene: TRBV7-2
j_gene: TRBJ2-1
d_gene: .
abundance: .
CDR3aa: CASSSLAREQFF
CDR3nt: TGTGCCAGCAGCAGCCTAGCACGTGAGCAGTTCTTC

v_gene: TRBV9
j_gene: TRBJ1-2
d_gene: .
abundance: .
CDR3aa: CASSVEDRQRYGYTF
CDR3nt: TGTGCCAGCAGCGTAGAGGACAGACAACGCTACGGCTACACCTTC

v_gene: TRBV5-1
j_gene: TRBJ2-7
d_gene: .
abundance: .
CDR3aa: CASSLGYEQYF
CDR3nt: TGCGCCAGCAGCTTGGGCTACGAGCAGTACTTC

v_gene: TRBV18
j_gene: TRBJ1-2
d_gene: .
abundance: .
CDR3aa: CASSPAENYGYTF
CDR3nt: TGTGCCAGCTCACCTGCAGAGAACTATGGCTACACCTTC

v_gene: TRBV30
j_gene: TRBJ1-1
d_gene: .
abundance: .
CDR3aa: CACGTLNTEAFF
CDR3nt: TGTGCCTGCGGGACTCTCAACACTGAAGCTTTCTTT

v_gene: TRBV11-2
j_gene: TRBJ2-3
d_gene: .
abundance: .
CDR3aa: CASSLQQGTSTDTQYF
CDR3nt: TGTGCCAGCAGCTTACAACAGGGGACTAGCACAGATACGCAGTATTTT

v_gene: TRBV7-8
j_gene: TRBJ2-1
d_gene: .
abundance: .
CDR3aa: CASSLWDEQFF
CDR3nt: TGTGCCAGCAGCTTATGGGATGAGCAGTTCTTC

v_gene: TRBV11-2
j_gene: TRBJ2-7
d_gene: .
abundance: .
CDR3aa: CASSLGIVGEQYF
CDR3nt: TGTGCCAGCAGCTTAGGGATCGTCGGCGAGCAGTACTTC

v_gene: TRBV5-4
j_gene: TRBJ2-7
d_gene: TRBD1
abundance: .
CDR3aa: CASSLGGQGASYEQYF
CDR3nt: TGTGCCAGCAGCTTGGGGGGACAGGGGGCGTCCTACGAGCAGTACTTC

v_gene: TRBV7-9
j_gene: TRBJ2-3
d_gene: TRBD2
abundance: .
CDR3aa: CASSDHHGGSRVTDTQYF
CDR3nt: TGTGCCAGCAGCGACCATCACGGGGGGAGTAGGGTCACAGATACGCAGTATTTT

v_gene: TRBV5-1
j_gene: TRBJ2-1
d_gene: .
abundance: .
CDR3aa: CASSQGHSSYNEQFF
CDR3nt: TGCGCCAGCAGCCAGGGACACAGCTCCTACAATGAGCAGTTCTTC